The clone carrying this TCR beta chain was counted between two and nine times. V lost 2 bases, J lost 0 bases, and 11 bases lay in between. CDR1 is LGHNA and CDR2 is YSLEER in the germline V gene. The CDR3 contains 15 residues. This sample stems from a study of T cells in Graves' hyperthyroidism and ophthalmopathy. Each patient was aged 18 to 65 and had newly diagnosed hyperthyroidism of under 2 months' duration. Exclusion criteria comprised uncontrolled infection, other autoimmune disease, pregnancy or lactation. Each diagnosis drew on symptoms, thyroxine, TRAb, thyroid ultrasound and orbital computed tomography findings. Blood sampling occurred at first hyperthyroidism diagnosis, ahead of any ophthalmopathy symptoms. What was amplified from RNA transcripts were TCR beta CDR3 regions. The HTBI set primed first-round TCR CDR3 RT-PCR. TCRdb re-derived calls from the multiplex PCR reads in MiXCR, one entry per CDR3 protein. The table includes roughly 500,000 distinct CDR3 sequences, around 14% detected once.

The V call is TRBV4-3, the J call TRBJ2-7; D not certain. Material: blood. This receptor was identified in a woman aged 25 to 39 with Graves' hyperthyroidism that later progressed to Graves' ophthalmopathy. CDR3 sequence: CASSQNQDGSYEQYF. In DNA form, the CDR3 reads TGCGCCAGCAGCCAAAATCAGGACGGCTCCTACGAGCAGTACTTC.